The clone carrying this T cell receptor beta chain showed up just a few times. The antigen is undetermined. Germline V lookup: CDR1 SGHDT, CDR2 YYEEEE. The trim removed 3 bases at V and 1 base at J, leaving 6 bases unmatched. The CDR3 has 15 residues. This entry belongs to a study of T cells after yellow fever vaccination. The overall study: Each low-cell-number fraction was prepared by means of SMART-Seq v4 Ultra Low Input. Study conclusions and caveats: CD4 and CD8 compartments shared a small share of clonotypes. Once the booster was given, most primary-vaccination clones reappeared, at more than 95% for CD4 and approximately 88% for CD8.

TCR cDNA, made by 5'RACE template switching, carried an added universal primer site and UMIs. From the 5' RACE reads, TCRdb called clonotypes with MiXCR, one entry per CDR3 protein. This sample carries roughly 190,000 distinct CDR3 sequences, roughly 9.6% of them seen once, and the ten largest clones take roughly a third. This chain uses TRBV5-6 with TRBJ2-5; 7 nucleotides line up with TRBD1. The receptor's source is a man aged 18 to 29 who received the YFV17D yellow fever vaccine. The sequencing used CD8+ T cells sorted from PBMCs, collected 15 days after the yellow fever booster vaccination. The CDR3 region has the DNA TGTGCCAGCAGCTCCTGGACAGGAAGCCAAGAGACCCAGTACTTC. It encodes CASSSWTGSQETQYF. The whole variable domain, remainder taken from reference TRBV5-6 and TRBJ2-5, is DAGVTQSPTHLIKTRGQQVTLRCSPKSGHDTVSWYQQALGQGPQFIFQYYEEEERQRGNFPDRFSGHQFPNYSSELNVNALLLGDSALYLCASSSWTGSQETQYFGPGTRLLVL.